This TCR beta chain is drawn from a study of blood T cell repertoires in COVID-19. Across the study: PBMCs, B-cell-depleted T cells, or T cells were the source of the cDNA or gDNA that made up the material.

As processed by the authors: By means of reference gene primer amplification, nucleated cell counts were estimated. The data were produced by immunoSEQ multiplex PCR, yet TCRdb's version contains in-frame clones alone and is incomplete. V and J calls and clone size come straight from that table; D and trimming were deduced from the DNA. The sample has tens of thousands of clones; about 74% are singletons. Enrolled during active infection, Seattle patients were then followed longitudinally. The germline V gene has CDR1 KGHSY and CDR2 FQNENV. The germline V and J ends were trimmed by 4 bases and 0 bases, with 10 bases remaining between them. The CDR3 loop spans 15 amino acids.

The receptor's source is a man between 65 and 80 years old with COVID-19, enrolled during active disease. This chain links TRBV16 with TRBJ1-5, with D unresolved. The material sequenced was peripheral blood. The CDR3 here is CASSRETDSNQPQHF. The CDR3 nucleotides read TGTGCCAGCAGCCGGGAGACGGATAGCAATCAGCCCCAGCATTTT.